This T cell receptor beta chain was captured by sequencing in a study of blood T cell repertoires in COVID-19. V dropped 5 bases and J dropped 4 bases, with 12 bases sitting between them. The CDR3 sequence is 13 residues long. Germline CDR1 reads KGHSH; CDR2 reads LQKENI. Using immunoSEQ multiplex PCR, the repertoire was profiled, and TCRdb retains in-frame clones only, with some absent. The sample shows about 100,000 clones, more than 70% of them seen only once. This clone showed up just once. The receptor was isolated from a human donor in a cohort sampled during active COVID-19. Sequencing was performed on peripheral blood. The chain has TRBV18 and TRBJ2-7; the D gene is possibly TRBD1 (8 bases). In DNA form, the CDR3 reads TGTGCCAGCTCATCACAGGGGGGGTACGAGCAGTACTTC. It specifies CASSSQGGYEQYF.